Below are 22 T cell receptor beta chains sequenced from a single sample in a study of early T cells in non-severe SARS-CoV-2 infection. TCRdb re-analysed the 5' RACE reads in MiXCR, keeping a single row per CDR3 protein. This table has tens of thousands of distinct CDR3 sequences, around 20% appearing once. The specimen comprised whole blood, sampled at baseline. These receptors were obtained from an adult who was a healthcare worker with PCR-confirmed SARS-CoV-2 infection or an uninfected control (not recorded which).

The chain carries TRBV5-1 and TRBJ2-2; TRBD1 agrees at 9 bases. V lost 4 bases to trimming and J lost 6 bases; unmatched junction nucleotides: 4. The germline gives CDR1 SGHRS, CDR2 YFSETQ. This CDR3 is 14 amino acids long. CDR3 DNA: TGCGCCAGCAGCATCGGGACAGGGCCCGGGGAGCTGTTTTTT. It translates to CASSIGTGPGELFF.

The chain joins TRBV7-9 to TRBJ2-5; TRBD2 matches 9 bases. Trimming removed 0 bases from V and 5 bases from J; junction bases left unmatched: 4. Germline V gene data show CDR1 as SEHNR and CDR2 as FQNEAQ (reference sequence). This CDR3 contains 15 residues. The chain's CDR3 is CASSLALAGYETQYF. Here the CDR3 DNA reads TGTGCCAGCAGCTTAGCTCTAGCGGGGTATGAGACCCAGTACTTC.

The rearrangement uses TRBV12-5 and TRBJ1-1; D is possibly TRBD1 (5 bases). CDR3 length equals 16 residues. Germline V lookup: CDR1 LGHNT, CDR2 FRNRAP. V dropped 1 base and J dropped 3 bases, with 15 bases sitting between them. In nucleotides, the CDR3 is TGTGCTAGTGGTTTGGGGGAGGCGGGGCTCTACACTGAAGCTTTCTTT. It codes for CASGLGEAGLYTEAFF.

This clonotype was counted ten times or more. The chain is built from TRBV20-1 and TRBJ2-3; weak D call: TRBD2 (6 bases). V was clipped by 2 bases and J by 1 base, with 13 bases between them. The CDR3 contains 15 residues. Germline V gene sequence: CDR1 DFQATT, CDR2 SNEGSKA (reference sequence). CDR3 sequence reads: CSARTGGSGTDTQYF. CDR3 sequence (DNA): TGCAGTGCTAGAACTGGGGGGTCAGGCACAGATACGCAGTATTTT.

This clonotype was picked up one time. The CDR3 loop reads CASSLRAGAVADTQYF. As DNA, the CDR3 is TGTGCCAGCAGCTTGAGAGCGGGGGCGGTGGCAGATACGCAGTATTTT. The gene calls are TRBV7-6 and TRBJ2-3; 8 bases align to TRBD2. Looked up from germline, CDR1 is SGHVS and CDR2 is FNYEAQ. CDR3 length: 16 amino acids. V shed 3 bases and J 4 bases; nucleotides not matched to a gene: 9.

This clonotype was detected a few times. The gene calls are TRBV6-6 and TRBJ2-7; TRBD1 aligns across 9 bases. With 5 bases clipped from V and 2 bases from J, the junction kept 7 bases outside the gene matches. Germline V gives CDR1 MNHNY, CDR2 SVGAGI (reference sequence). The CDR3 has 15 residues. The CDR3 sequence is CASSDHGQGTYEQYF. In DNA form, the CDR3 reads TGTGCCAGCAGTGACCACGGACAGGGGACCTACGAGCAGTACTTC.

The DNA for the CDR3 is TGTGCCATCAAAGGCTCCTATAATTCACCCCTCCACTTT. Residues: CAIKGSYNSPLHF. The chain joins TRBV10-3 to TRBJ1-6; D not certain. The CDR3 totals 13 residues. The germline gives CDR1 ENHRY, CDR2 SYGVKD. Between the trimmed V and J ends, which lost 7 bases and 0 bases, there was a span of 4 bases.

This clonotype has a handful of counts. V usage is TRBV7-9 and J usage is TRBJ2-1; D is unresolved. Trimming removed 3 bases at V and 4 bases at J, with 7 bases between. Germline CDR1 and CDR2: SEHNR and FQNEAQ (reference sequence). The CDR3 length is 13 residues. Written as DNA, the CDR3 is TGTGCCAGCAGCTTCGAAAGATACAATGAGCAGTTCTTC. It yields the protein CASSFERYNEQFF.

This clonotype appeared a few times. The V and J genes are TRBV18 and TRBJ1-2; D possibly corresponds to TRBD1 (5 bases). V lost 4 bases and J 6 bases, leaving 15 bases between the germline ends. Germline values: CDR1 KGHSH, CDR2 LQKENI. The CDR3 contains 14 residues. CDR3 sequence reads: CASSRGQGENGYTF. As DNA, the CDR3 is TGTGCCAGCTCACGAGGGCAGGGAGAAAATGGCTACACCTTC.

This clonotype was detected a few times. V gene TRBV6-1 combines with J gene TRBJ1-1; D unresolved. The CDR3 has 13 residues. Trimming cost V 7 bases and J 1 base, with 10 bases left between them. Germline V gene lookup returns CDR1 MNHNS and CDR2 SASEGT. CDR3 loop: CASTFAGNTEAFF. The CDR3 DNA sequence: TGTGCCAGCACTTTTGCGGGGAACACTGAAGCTTTCTTT.

The sample holds a few counts of this clonotype. CDR3 DNA: TGTGCCAGCAGTGTCCAGGGACACGGGTACGAGCAGTACTTC. The encoded protein is CASSVQGHGYEQYF. The rearrangement joins TRBV6-1 to TRBJ2-7; tentative D call: TRBD1 (6 bases). V was cut by 4 bases and J by 4 bases, with 14 bases left in between. The germline V gene has CDR1 MNHNS and CDR2 SASEGT. There are 14 residues in the CDR3.

This clonotype was detected a few times. The rearrangement links TRBV7-3 to TRBJ1-2; 8 positions match TRBD1. CDR1 is SGHTA and CDR2 is FQGTGA in the germline V gene. CDR3 length equals 14 residues. V dropped 5 bases and J dropped 4; count of bases not matched to a gene: 6. The CDR3 sequence: CASSGTGTFYGYTF. The CDR3 DNA follows: TGTGCCAGCAGCGGGACAGGCACTTTCTATGGCTACACCTTC.

DNA of the CDR3: TGTGCCATCAGTGAGGGGTACTACGAGCAGTACTTC. Translated: CAISEGYYEQYF. The chain employs TRBV10-3 and TRBJ2-7; D is unresolved. The V and J ends lost 2 bases and 3 bases respectively, with 5 bases between them. This CDR3 comprises 12 residues. Germline CDR1 ENHRY, CDR2 SYGVKD.

J is TRBJ2-5 and V is TRBV7-9; the D is unclear. V lost 5 bases and J 5 bases, leaving 6 bases between the germline ends. The V gene's germline CDR1 is SEHNR and CDR2 FQNEAQ (reference sequence). CDR3 length: 11 amino acids. The CDR3 loop reads CASSPLETQYF. CDR3 in DNA: TGTGCCAGCAGCCCACTGGAGACCCAGTACTTC.

This clonotype has just a few counts. The rearrangement uses TRBV4-1 and TRBJ1-5; TRBD1 might be the D (5 bases). Trimming cost V 4 bases and J 1 base, with 14 bases left between them. Germline V gene sequence: CDR1 MGHRA, CDR2 YSYEKL. The CDR3 loop spans 16 amino acids. CDR3 amino acids: CASSLYGGESNQPQHF. For the CDR3, the DNA is TGCGCCAGCAGCCTCTATGGGGGGGAAAGCAATCAGCCCCAGCATTTT.

Written as DNA, the CDR3 is TGTGCCAGCAGTTCCCGGGACGCCCCTGTAGGTGAAAAACTGTTTTTT. It translates to CASSSRDAPVGEKLFF. The genes are TRBV12-3 or TRBV12-4 and TRBJ1-4; tentative D call: TRBD1 (5 bases). The CDR3 length is 16 residues. V lost 4 bases and J lost 7, with 19 bases in between.

The V call is TRBV7-9, the J call TRBJ1-1, with D unclear. V lost 6 bases, J lost 3 bases, and 14 bases lay in between. Germline V gene data show CDR1 as SEHNR and CDR2 as FQNEAQ (reference sequence). The CDR3 has 14 residues. CDR3 amino acids: CASSQSGRDTEAFF. The CDR3, as DNA: TGTGCCAGCAGTCAGTCCGGTCGGGACACTGAAGCTTTCTTT.

The chain is built from TRBV15 and TRBJ2-5; 8 bases fit TRBD2. The CDR3 runs 18 residues. With 0 bases clipped from V and 5 bases from J, the junction kept 14 bases outside the gene matches. Germline CDR1 LNHNV, CDR2 YYDKDF (reference sequence). In nucleotides, the CDR3 is TGTGCCACCAGCAGAGATCAAGGACTAGCACTACAAGGGGAGACCCAGTACTTC. Its translation is CATSRDQGLALQGETQYF. The entire variable domain, with the rest obtained from reference TRBV15 and TRBJ2-5, is as follows: DAMVIQNPRYQVTQFGKPVTLSCSQTLNHNVMYWYQQKSSQAPKLLFHYYDKDFNNEADTPDNFQSRRPNTSFCFLDIRSPGLGDTAMYLCATSRDQGLALQGETQYFGPGTRLLVL.

This clonotype was picked up many times. The V and J genes are TRBV7-3 and TRBJ2-3; D is ambiguous. Germline V gene lookup returns CDR1 SGHTA and CDR2 FQGTGA. Trimming shortened V by 4 bases and J by 3 bases, and 8 bases separated the two germline ends. There are 13 residues in the CDR3. CDR3 in amino acids: CASSSYVTDTQYF. The CDR3 DNA is TGTGCCAGCAGCTCGTACGTTACAGATACGCAGTATTTT.

As for this clonotype: Being one base from a much bigger clone, this may be a read error. V is TRBV12-3 or TRBV12-4 and J is TRBJ1-1; D gene unclear. The CDR3 has 14 residues. The CDR3 bases are TGTGCCAGCAGTTTTAGCTTTATGAACACTGAAGCTCTCTTT. It yields the protein CASSFSFMNTEALF.

This chain joins TRBV20-1 and TRBJ2-5; D unresolved. From germline, CDR1 is DFQATT and CDR2 SNEGSKA (reference sequence). V dropped 3 bases and J dropped 3 bases, with 5 bases sitting between them. This CDR3 spans 11 amino acids. For the CDR3, the DNA is TGCAGTGCTAGCCCCAAAGAGACCCAGTACTTC. Encoded protein: CSASPKETQYF.

This clonotype was seen more than once but under ten times. V is TRBV18 and J is TRBJ2-1; unclear D gene. CDR3 length equals 14 residues. Germline values: CDR1 KGHSH, CDR2 LQKENI. Trimming removed 5 bases from V and 4 bases from J, with 12 bases in between. The CDR3 DNA is TGTGCCAGCTCAGGTGGATCGACTTACAATGAGCAGTTCTTC. Its protein product is CASSGGSTYNEQFF. Based on the CDR3 plus reference TRBV18 and TRBJ2-1, the full variable domain is NAGVMQNPRHLVRRRGQEARLRCSPMKGHSHVYWYRQLPEEGLKFMVYLQKENIIDESGMPKERFSAEFPKEGPSILRIQQVVRGDSAAYFCASSGGSTYNEQFFGPGTRLTVL.